This T cell receptor beta chain was captured by sequencing in a study of T cell changes during pregnancy in multiple sclerosis. The V gene's germline CDR1 is MNHNS and CDR2 SASEGT. The CDR3 covers 11 residues. V trimming: 6 bases; J trimming: 10 bases; junction bases outside the gene matches: 5. The protocol was immunoSEQ multiplex PCR, while the TCRdb copy is restricted to in-frame clones and leaves out a portion. The table lists tens of thousands of clones, roughly 92% of them singletons. This material consisted of peripheral blood, taken in the third trimester of pregnancy. This TCR derives from a female donor with multiple sclerosis, enrolled in a pregnancy study. The V and J genes are TRBV6-1 and TRBJ1-1; 7 bases fit TRBD1. The CDR3 here is CASRIRGLAFF. For the CDR3, the DNA is TGTGCCAGCAGGATAAGGGGGCTAGCTTTCTTT.